This T cell receptor beta chain was sequenced during a study of cytomegalovirus exposure and HLA in healthy donors. Broader study findings: The authors listed 150 to 200 TCR beta chains as cytomegalovirus-associated. It has been reported that TCR beta sequences accurately predicted the HLA-A and HLA-B alleles of most subjects. Reported performance of the classifier showed diagnosis of cytomegalovirus status with high specificity and sensitivity.

This clone appeared a few times. Its antigen is not known. PCR involved 60 Vbeta and 13 Jbeta primers. Assay: immunoSEQ multiplex PCR; the TCRdb copy retains only in-frame clones and omits some. The sample consists of around 180,000 clones, around 81% of them appearing once. Germline CDR1 and CDR2: LNHNV and YYDKDF (reference sequence). The CDR3 totals 14 residues. V shed 0 bases and J 7 bases; nucleotides not matched to a gene: 3. The origin of this receptor is a young man in good health and CMV-seronegative. The specimen was PBMCs. The chain employs TRBV15 and TRBJ1-1; 9 bases are a match to TRBD1. In nucleotides, the CDR3 is TGTGCCACCAGCAGAGAGAGGGACAGGGATGAAGCTTTCTTT. This translates into CATSRERDRDEAFF.